This T cell receptor (beta chain) was recovered during a study of CXCR3-negative and CXCR3-positive naive CD8 T cells. UMI-labeled 5' RACE TRB cDNA libraries were prepared from the cells. TCRdb reprocessed the 5' RACE reads, with one entry per CDR3 protein and no DNA. The sample totals tens of thousands of distinct CDR3 sequences. The CDR3 has 15 residues. The V gene's germline CDR1 is LGHNA and CDR2 YSLEER. Study-wide findings and caveats: The TRB CDR3s that CXCR3-positive naive cells carried were more hydrophobic than those of CXCR3-negative naive cells.

About this clonotype itself: Its specificity is not known.

The source of this sequence is a human donor in good health. Some clones in this sample may be carry-over from other donors' samples. The sequenced material came from naive CXCR3+ CD8+ T cells from blood. Subset here: CD45RO-CCR7+CD27+CD95- naive CD8+ T cells expressing CXCR3 (TNR3+). The gene calls are TRBV4-3 and TRBJ2-7; the D call of TRBD2 rests on TCRdb alone, since no DNA is present to check it. Here the CDR3 reads CASSQSGTSGYEQYF.